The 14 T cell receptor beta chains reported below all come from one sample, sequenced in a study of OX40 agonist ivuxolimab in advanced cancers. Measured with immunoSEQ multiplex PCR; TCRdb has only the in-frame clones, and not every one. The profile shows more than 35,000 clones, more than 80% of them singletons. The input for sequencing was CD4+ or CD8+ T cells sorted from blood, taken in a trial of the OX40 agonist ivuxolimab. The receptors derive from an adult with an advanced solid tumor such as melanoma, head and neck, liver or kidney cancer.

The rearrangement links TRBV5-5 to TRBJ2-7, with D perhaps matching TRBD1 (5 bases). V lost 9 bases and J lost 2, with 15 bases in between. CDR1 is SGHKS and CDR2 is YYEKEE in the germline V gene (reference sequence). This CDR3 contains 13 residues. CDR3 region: CATEAEQAYEQYF. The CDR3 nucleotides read TGTGCCACCGAAGCAGAACAGGCCTACGAGCAGTACTTC.

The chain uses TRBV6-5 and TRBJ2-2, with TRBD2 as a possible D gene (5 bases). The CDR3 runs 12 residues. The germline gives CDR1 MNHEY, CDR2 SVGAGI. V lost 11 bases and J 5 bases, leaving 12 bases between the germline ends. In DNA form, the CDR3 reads TGTGCCGCGGGTTTAGCGACCGGGGAGCTGTTTTTT. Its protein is CAAGLATGELFF.

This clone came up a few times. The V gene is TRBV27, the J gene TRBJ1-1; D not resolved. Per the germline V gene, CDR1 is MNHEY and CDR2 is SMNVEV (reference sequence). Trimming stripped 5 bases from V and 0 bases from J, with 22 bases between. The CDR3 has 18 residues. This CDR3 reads CASSPRSYALDMNTEAFF. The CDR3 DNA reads TGTGCCAGCAGTCCCCGATCCTACGCTTTAGACATGAACACTGAAGCTTTCTTT.

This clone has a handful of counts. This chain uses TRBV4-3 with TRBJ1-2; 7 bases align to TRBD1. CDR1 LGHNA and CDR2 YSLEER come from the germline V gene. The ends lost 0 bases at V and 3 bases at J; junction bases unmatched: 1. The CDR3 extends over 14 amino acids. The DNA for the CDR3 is TGCGCCAGCAGCCAAGACAGGGGGGACTATGGCTACACCTTC. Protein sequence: CASSQDRGDYGYTF.

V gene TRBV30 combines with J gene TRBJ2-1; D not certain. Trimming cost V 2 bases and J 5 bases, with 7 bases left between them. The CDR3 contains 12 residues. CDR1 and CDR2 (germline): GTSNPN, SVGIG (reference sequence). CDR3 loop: CAWSSPHNEQFF. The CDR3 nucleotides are TGTGCCTGGAGTTCGCCCCACAATGAGCAGTTCTTC.

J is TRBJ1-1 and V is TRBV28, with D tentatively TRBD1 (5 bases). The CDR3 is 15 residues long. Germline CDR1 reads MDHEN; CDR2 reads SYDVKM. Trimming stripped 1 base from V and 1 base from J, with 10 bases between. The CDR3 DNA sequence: TGTGCCAGCAGTTTATACGAGACAGCGAACACTGAAGCTTTCTTT. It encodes CASSLYETANTEAFF.

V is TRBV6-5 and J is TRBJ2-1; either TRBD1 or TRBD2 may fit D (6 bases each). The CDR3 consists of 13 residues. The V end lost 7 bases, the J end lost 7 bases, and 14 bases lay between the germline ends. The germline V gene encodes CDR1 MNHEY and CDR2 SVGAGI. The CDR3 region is CASTTGAGNEQFF. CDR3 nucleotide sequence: TGTGCCAGCACTACGGGGGCGGGTAATGAGCAGTTCTTC.

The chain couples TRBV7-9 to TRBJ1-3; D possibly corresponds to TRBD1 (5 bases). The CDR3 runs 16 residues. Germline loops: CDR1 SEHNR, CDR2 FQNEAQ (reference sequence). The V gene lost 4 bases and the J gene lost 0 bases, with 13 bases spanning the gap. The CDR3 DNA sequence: TGTGCCAGCAGCTCGGAACAGGAGAACTCTGGAAACACCATATATTTT. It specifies CASSSEQENSGNTIYF.

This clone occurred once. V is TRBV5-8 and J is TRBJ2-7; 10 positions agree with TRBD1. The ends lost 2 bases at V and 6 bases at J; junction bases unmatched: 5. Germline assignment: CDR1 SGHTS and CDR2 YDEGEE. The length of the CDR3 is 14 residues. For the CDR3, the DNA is TGTGCCAGCAGCTTCCGGGACAGGGGTTTCGAGCAGTACTTC. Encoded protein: CASSFRDRGFEQYF.

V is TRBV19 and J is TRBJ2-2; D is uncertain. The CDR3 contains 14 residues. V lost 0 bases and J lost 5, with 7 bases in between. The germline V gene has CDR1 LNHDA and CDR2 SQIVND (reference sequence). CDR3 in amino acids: CASSIDPVTGELFF. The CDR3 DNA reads TGTGCCAGTAGTATAGATCCGGTTACCGGGGAGCTGTTTTTT.

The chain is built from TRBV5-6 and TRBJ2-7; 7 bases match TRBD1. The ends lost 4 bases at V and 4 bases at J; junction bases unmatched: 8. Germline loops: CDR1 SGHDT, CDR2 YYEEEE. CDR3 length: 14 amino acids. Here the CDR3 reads CASSRGQETYEQYF. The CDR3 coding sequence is TGTGCCAGCAGCCGAGGACAGGAGACTTACGAGCAGTACTTC.

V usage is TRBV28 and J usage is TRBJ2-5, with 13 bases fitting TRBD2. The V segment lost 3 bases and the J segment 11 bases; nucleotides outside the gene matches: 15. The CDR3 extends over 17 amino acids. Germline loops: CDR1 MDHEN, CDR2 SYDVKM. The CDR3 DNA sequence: TGTGCCAGCAGTTTGGACCAGGGACTAGCGGGGACCCATGAGCAGTACTTC. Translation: CASSLDQGLAGTHEQYF.

The CDR3, as DNA: TGTGCCAGCAGCTTGGAATTGCGGGGGCGCACCGGGGAGCTGTTTTTT. Its protein is CASSLELRGRTGELFF. V is TRBV5-6 and J is TRBJ2-2, with a possible D match to TRBD2 (7 bases). Germline CDR1 is SGHDT and CDR2 is YYEEEE. The CDR3 is 16 residues long. V was trimmed by 0 bases and J by 4 bases, leaving 13 bases between them.

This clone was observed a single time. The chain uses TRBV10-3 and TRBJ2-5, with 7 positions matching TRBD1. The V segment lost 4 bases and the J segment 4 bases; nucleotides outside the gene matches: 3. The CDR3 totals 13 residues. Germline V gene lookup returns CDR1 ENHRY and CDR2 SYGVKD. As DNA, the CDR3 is TGTGCCATCAGTGTAGGGGGCCGAGAGACCCAGTACTTC. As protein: CAISVGGRETQYF.